The clone carrying this TCR beta chain was found many times. The antigen is not known. V shed 0 bases and J shed 2 bases, with 12 bases lying between them. The CDR3 has 15 residues. The germline gives CDR1 GTSNPN, CDR2 SVGIG (reference sequence). TCRdb fed the PCR reads into MiXCR, producing one record per CDR3 protein. The data contain around 480,000 distinct CDR3 sequences, about a quarter of them singletons. This specimen belongs to a study of molecular identifiers for immune sequencing clone quantification. CD8+CD4-CCR7+CD45RA+ cells were sorted as naive CD8 T cells. General study points: Beyond 20 RNA copies, clones held over 98% of effector molecules, compared with under 1% in naive cells.

The sample was naive CD8+ T cells from blood, with Jurkat cell RNA spiked in. Indicated subset: FACS-sorted CD8+CD4-CCR7+CD45RA+ naive T cells. This TCR was recovered from a human donor in good health. Some libraries in this study had Jurkat cell RNA spiked in. The V gene is TRBV30, the J gene TRBJ2-3, with D perhaps matching TRBD2 (5 bases). The DNA of the CDR3 is TGTGCCTGGAGTGTATCGGGGAAGTACACAGATACGCAGTATTTT. It encodes CAWSVSGKYTDTQYF.